Below, one T cell receptor (beta chain) is given with its context. It has no known antigen specificity. No clone much larger than this one lies a single base away; base qualities are absent. CDR1 and CDR2, per the germline V gene, are SGDLS and YYNGEE. Trimming removed 2 bases from V and 7 bases from J; the gene matches leave 6 bases unexplained. The CDR3 numbers 16 residues from cysteine through phenylalanine. Only CDR3 DNA is held: 48 bases, read in frame from base 1. The immunoSEQ assay, a bias-controlled multiplex PCR with V- and J-specific primers, was used to amplify TCR beta CDR3 regions from genomic DNA. In a second PCR step, a proprietary barcode and Illumina adapter sequences were attached to the CDR3 amplicons. An Illumina MiSeq instrument was used to sequence the CDR3 libraries. Per the original workflow: immunoSEQ Analyzer 3.0 was used for export and quality control, with R Bioconductor and Immunarch used for downstream analyses. Repertoire metrics were calculated using only productive rearrangements within the normalized downsampled data set. Clonotypes larger than 5 templates in the normalized cohort were defined as pathologically expanded. The Inverse Simpson Index was used to measure repertoire diversity. CMV-specificity analyses were carried out on the non-normalized data set to capture all clonotypes. TCRdb holds this immuneACCESS table with in-frame rearrangements only. Some clones are missing; in checked studies, unresolved V genes explain under half, and the rest has no known cause. V and J calls and clone size come straight from that table; D and trimming were deduced from the DNA. Across this sample there are more than 70,000 clones, with roughly 95% seen only once. Roughly 1.7% of the sample is held by the ten biggest clonotypes.

The time point label, as the study defines it: recipient sample about 28 days before transplant, after cytoreduction. Blood from recipients was drawn about 28 days before transplant and again at days 30, 100 and 180 after transplant. Nuclei Lysis Solution was used to extract genomic DNA from fresh or cryopreserved unfractionated peripheral blood mononuclear cells. The sample belongs to a study of T cell clonotyping in hematopoietic cell transplantation (dated by TCRdb to about 2021). A note on the overall study: Recipient samples taken before transplant were obtained following cytoreduction. Recruitment of patients ran from 2015 to early 2017, and follow-up continued until September 2020 or until death. A total of some 140 blood samples were gathered in the study from 35 to 45 consecutive transplant recipients along with their related donors. Overall study results and their limits: Overlap with donor repertoires was found for only a small fraction of recipient repertoires, with over 95% found to appear de novo at the given depth. Inverse Simpson Index values from donors and from recipients before transplant predicted broader TCR repertoire diversity after transplant. Sample size was limited, and cells were not sorted, so CD4 and CD8 repertoire contributions could not be separated. Recipient TCR diversity fell after transplant, with pathologically expanded clonotypes rising progressively from day 30 to day 180.

This receptor was taken from a woman aged 45-65 years with acute myeloid leukemia. Some clones in this sample may be carry-over from other donors' samples. Here the chain combines TRBV9 and TRBJ2-1, and 13 junction bases match TRBD2. The specimen comprised peripheral blood mononuclear cells, sampled before stem cell transplant. The DNA sequence is as follows: TGTGCCAGCAGCGTTGCACCGGGACTAGCGGGAAATGAGCAGTTCTTC. It is translated as CASSVAPGLAGNEQFF.